These 10 T cell receptor beta chains were all obtained from the same sample, sequenced in a study of T cell responses to AZD1222 COVID-19 vaccine. Profiling relied on immunoSEQ multiplex PCR, and the TCRdb table lists in-frame clones only, not all of them. This sample yields more than 100,000 clones, of which over 90% are seen a single time; around 5.9% belongs to the top ten. The source was peripheral blood, collected on day 0 of AZD1222 vaccination. Source of these receptors: an adult in good health.

The V and J genes are TRBV5-6 and TRBJ2-1; TRBD2 is a possible D gene (6 bases). The CDR3 extends over 17 amino acids. Germline CDR1 SGHDT, CDR2 YYEEEE. The V end was cut by 0 bases, the J end by 5 bases, with 18 bases between. CDR3: CASSLGELRRGHNEQFF. The CDR3 nucleotides are TGTGCCAGCAGCTTGGGGGAACTCAGGCGGGGCCACAATGAGCAGTTCTTC. The entire variable domain, with the rest obtained from reference TRBV5-6 and TRBJ2-1, is as follows: DAGVTQSPTHLIKTRGQQVTLRCSPKSGHDTVSWYQQALGQGPQFIFQYYEEEERQRGNFPDRFSGHQFPNYSSELNVNALLLGDSALYLCASSLGELRRGHNEQFFGPGTRLTVL.

V and J are TRBV5-3 and TRBJ1-5; perhaps TRBD1 as D (6 bases). TRBV5-3 is designated an ORF whose function remains uncertain. V was cut by 4 bases and J by 0 bases, with 35 bases left in between. This CDR3 spans 23 amino acids. DNA for the CDR3: TGTGCCAGAAGCGAACTAAGAGCAACAGGGAACCCAAAATCACCTAATAGCAATCAGCCCCAGCATTTT. Its translation is CARSELRATGNPKSPNSNQPQHF.

The chain combines TRBV27 with TRBJ2-7; 9 bases line up with TRBD2. The CDR3 totals 16 residues. Germline V gene sequence: CDR1 MNHEY, CDR2 SMNVEV (reference sequence). V gave up 5 bases and J gave up 4 bases; unmatched junction bases: 12. CDR3: CASSPLPRSGSYEQYF. In nucleotides, the CDR3 is TGTGCCAGCAGTCCCCTCCCCCGTAGCGGGAGTTACGAGCAGTACTTC.

This clone occurred once. CDR3 amino acids: CASSLGLTSGDRYV. DNA for the CDR3: TGTGCCAGCAGCTTAGGCCTCACTAGCGGGGATCGGTACGTC. The chain has TRBV13 and TRBJ2-7, with TRBD2 identical over 10 bases. Trimming removed 0 bases from V and 12 bases from J; junction bases left unmatched: 8. The CDR3 length is 14 residues. Germline V gene sequence: CDR1 PRHDT, CDR2 FYEKMQ (reference sequence).

The chain combines TRBV5-1 with TRBJ1-2; D unresolved. CDR1 is SGHRS, CDR2 YFSETQ, per germline. The CDR3 is made up of 18 amino acids. Between the trimmed V and J ends, which lost 0 bases and 2 bases, there was a span of 20 bases. CDR3 coding DNA: TGCGCCAGCAGCTTGGCCGGGCGAGTCCTGTCAGCGAACTATGGCTACACCTTC. Its translation is CASSLAGRVLSANYGYTF.

V gene TRBV30 combines with J gene TRBJ1-3; D remains unclear. Germline-derived CDR1 and CDR2 are GTSNPN and SVGIG (reference sequence). The V end lost 2 bases, the J end lost 9 bases, and 14 bases lay between the germline ends. The CDR3 has 13 residues. The CDR3 DNA reads as TGTGCCTGGAGTCCCACTCTCGGCGGCACCATATATTTT. Translating gives CAWSPTLGGTIYF.

The V and J genes are TRBV7-9 and TRBJ2-1; D ambiguous. Between the trimmed V and J ends, which lost 8 bases and 1 base, there was a span of 12 bases. The CDR3 covers 14 residues. CDR1 is SEHNR and CDR2 is FQNEAQ in the germline V gene (reference sequence). CDR3 bases: TGTGCCAGCGTGGGCCTGGGGTCCTACAATGAGCAGTTCTTC. The encoded protein is CASVGLGSYNEQFF.

This rearrangement joins TRBV14 to TRBJ1-1; the D is unclear. The CDR3 is 13 residues long. V was trimmed by 2 bases and J by 10 bases, leaving 14 bases between them. Germline assignment: CDR1 SGHDN and CDR2 FVKESK. In DNA form, the CDR3 reads TGTGCCAGCAGCCAAAGTACGCGTATAGGAGCTTTCTTT. Translating gives CASSQSTRIGAFF. The full variable domain, rest sourced from reference TRBV14 and TRBJ1-1, is EAGVTQFPSHSVIEKGQTVTLRCDPISGHDNLYWYRRVMGKEIKFLLHFVKESKQDESGMPNNRFLAERTGGTYSTLKVQPAELEDSGVYFCASSQSTRIGAFFGQGTRLTVV.

The chain has TRBV6-5 and TRBJ1-5; D unresolved. This CDR3 has 15 residues. Germline values: CDR1 MNHEY, CDR2 SVGAGI. The V end was cut by 4 bases, the J end by 5 bases, with 15 bases between. CDR3 residues: CASSSHDPVDQPQHF. DNA for the CDR3: TGTGCCAGCAGTTCCCACGACCCGGTGGATCAGCCCCAGCATTTT.

The chain uses TRBV19 and TRBJ1-5; possible D gene TRBD1, 6 bases. Deletions cut 5 bases from V and 10 bases from J, with 18 bases between. Germline CDR1 and CDR2: LNHDA and SQIVND (reference sequence). The CDR3 runs to 14 residues. In DNA form, the CDR3 reads TGTGCCAGTAGTGCCCAGAAACAGGGTTCACCCCAGCATTTT. It encodes CASSAQKQGSPQHF.